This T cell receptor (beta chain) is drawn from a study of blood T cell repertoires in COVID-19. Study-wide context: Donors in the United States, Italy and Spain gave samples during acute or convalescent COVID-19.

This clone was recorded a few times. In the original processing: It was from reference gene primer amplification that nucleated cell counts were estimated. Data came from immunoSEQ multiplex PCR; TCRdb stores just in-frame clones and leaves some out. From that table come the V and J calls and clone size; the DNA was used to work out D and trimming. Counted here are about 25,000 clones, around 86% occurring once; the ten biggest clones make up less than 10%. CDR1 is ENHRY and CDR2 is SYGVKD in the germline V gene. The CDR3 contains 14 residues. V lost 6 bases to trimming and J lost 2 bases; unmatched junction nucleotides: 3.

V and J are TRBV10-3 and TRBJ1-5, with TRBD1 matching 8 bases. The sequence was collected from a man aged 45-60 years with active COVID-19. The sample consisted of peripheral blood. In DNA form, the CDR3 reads TGTGCCATCAGCCAGACAGGGGGCAATCAGCCCCAGCATTTT. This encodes CAISQTGGNQPQHF.